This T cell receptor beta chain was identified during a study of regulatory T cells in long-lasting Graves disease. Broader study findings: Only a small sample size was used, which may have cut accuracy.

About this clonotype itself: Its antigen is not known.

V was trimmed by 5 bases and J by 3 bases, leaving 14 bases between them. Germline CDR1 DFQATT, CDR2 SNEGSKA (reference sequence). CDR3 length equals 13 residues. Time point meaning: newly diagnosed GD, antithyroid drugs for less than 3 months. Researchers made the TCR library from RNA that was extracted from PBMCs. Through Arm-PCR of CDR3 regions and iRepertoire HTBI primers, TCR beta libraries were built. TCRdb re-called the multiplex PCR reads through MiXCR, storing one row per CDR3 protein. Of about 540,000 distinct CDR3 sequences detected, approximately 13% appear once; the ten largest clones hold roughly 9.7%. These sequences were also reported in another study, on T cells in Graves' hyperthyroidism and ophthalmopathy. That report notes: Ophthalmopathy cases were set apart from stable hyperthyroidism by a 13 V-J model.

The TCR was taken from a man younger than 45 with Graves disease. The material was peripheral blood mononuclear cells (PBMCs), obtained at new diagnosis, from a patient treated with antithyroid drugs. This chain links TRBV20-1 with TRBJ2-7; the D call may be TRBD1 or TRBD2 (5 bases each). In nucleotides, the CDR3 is TGCAGTGCTTGGGACGGAGGATACTACGAGCAGTACTTC. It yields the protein CSAWDGGYYEQYF.